Each of the 21 T cell receptor beta chains below was sequenced from the same sample in a study of healthy donors' naive CD4 and CD8 T cells. TCR libraries were built from approximately 490 ng of total RNA by linear amplification. MiXCR was run by TCRdb on the reads, yielding one entry per CDR3 protein. The sample carries around 180,000 distinct CDR3 sequences, about 76% recorded once. Material: naive CD4+ and CD8+ T cells sorted from blood, pooled from several donors. The receptors here all came from a pool of human donors in good health; the sample pools cells from several healthy donors.

V is TRBV15 and J is TRBJ1-6; D is ambiguous. Germline CDR1 is LNHNV and CDR2 is YYDKDF (reference sequence). V lost 4 bases and J 6 bases, leaving 7 bases between the germline ends. The CDR3 extends over 13 amino acids. The CDR3 DNA follows: TGTGCCACCAGCACCAACTTTAATTCACCCCTCCACTTT. Its protein is CATSTNFNSPLHF.

This sequence joins TRBV29-1 and TRBJ1-2; D call uncertain. V lost 4 bases, J lost 0 bases, and 12 bases lay in between. The CDR3 sequence is 14 residues long. Germline CDR1 SQVTM, CDR2 ANQGSEA. The DNA for the CDR3 is TGCAGCGTTGTGACGGGCATACCTAACTATGGCTACACCTTC. Its protein product is CSVVTGIPNYGYTF. The full variable domain, completed using reference TRBV29-1 and TRBJ1-2, is SAVISQKPSRDICQRGTSLTIQCQVDSQVTMMFWYRQQPGQSLTLIATANQGSEATYESGFVIDKFPISRPNLTFSTLTVSNMSPEDSSIYLCSVVTGIPNYGYTFGSGTRLTVV.

This chain connects TRBV27 to TRBJ2-7; a possible D gene is TRBD2 (6 bases). V lost 0 bases, J lost 3 bases, and 15 bases lay in between. Germline CDR1 MNHEY, CDR2 SMNVEV (reference sequence). CDR3 length: 16 amino acids. The CDR3 region is CASSLSGLAMIYEQYF. CDR3 nucleotide sequence: TGTGCCAGCAGTTTATCGGGGCTAGCGATGATCTACGAGCAGTACTTC.

The chain recombines TRBV29-1 with TRBJ2-7, with 10 nucleotides matching TRBD1. The CDR3 runs 13 residues. The ends lost 6 bases at V and 2 bases at J; junction bases unmatched: 4. The germline CDR1 and CDR2 sequences are SQVTM and ANQGSEA. In DNA, the CDR3 is TGCAGCGTATACGGGACAGGGGCCTACGAGCAGTACTTC. Protein: CSVYGTGAYEQYF.

The chain has TRBV27 and TRBJ1-1; TRBD1 aligns across 7 bases. The CDR3 is made up of 14 amino acids. J was trimmed by 1 base and V by 5 bases; bases with no gene match: 4. From germline, CDR1 is MNHEY and CDR2 SMNVEV (reference sequence). The CDR3 DNA sequence: TGTGCCAGCAGTCCGGGACAGCAGAACACTGAAGCTTTCTTT. Its protein product is CASSPGQQNTEAFF.

J is TRBJ1-5 and V is TRBV18; 7 positions agree with TRBD1. J gave up 9 bases and V 4 bases, and 6 bases lay outside the gene matches. From germline, CDR1 is KGHSH and CDR2 LQKENI. CDR3 length: 13 amino acids. The CDR3 DNA sequence: TGTGCCAGCTCACGACAGGGCCAGGGGCCCCAGCATTTT. Translated: CASSRQGQGPQHF. The whole variable domain, filled in from reference TRBV18 and TRBJ1-5, reads NAGVMQNPRHLVRRRGQEARLRCSPMKGHSHVYWYRQLPEEGLKFMVYLQKENIIDESGMPKERFSAEFPKEGPSILRIQQVVRGDSAAYFCASSRQGQGPQHFGDGTRLSIL.

The V and J genes are TRBV11-3 and TRBJ2-2; no reliable D call. CDR3 length equals 12 residues. Germline lookup yields CDR1 SGHNT and CDR2 YENEEA. With 5 bases removed from V and 0 bases from J, the gap between germline ends came to 1 base. CDR3 residues: CASSPNTGELFF. For the CDR3, the DNA is TGTGCCAGCAGCCCGAACACCGGGGAGCTGTTTTTT.

The gene calls are TRBV2 and TRBJ2-1; either TRBD1 or TRBD2 may supply D (5 bases each). Trimming cost V 4 bases and J 8 bases, with 6 bases left between them. Germline values: CDR1 SNHLY, CDR2 FYNNEI. The CDR3 contains 11 residues. As DNA, the CDR3 is TGTGCCAGCAGTGGGGGGTATGAGCAGTTCTTC. Its protein product is CASSGGYEQFF.

The V gene is TRBV12-3 or TRBV12-4, the J gene TRBJ2-5; tentative D call: TRBD2 (5 bases). The CDR3 is made up of 17 amino acids. Between the trimmed V and J ends, which lost 6 bases and 4 bases, there was a span of 24 bases. The CDR3 DNA follows: TGTGCCAGCAGATTTGCGGCGAGAGGGCCCCATGGAGAGACCCAGTACTTC. It is translated as CASRFAARGPHGETQYF.

This clonotype was counted between two and nine times. The CDR3 DNA reads TGTGCCAGCAGTCGTACTAGCGGGAGAGATACGCAGTATTTT. Protein product: CASSRTSGRDTQYF. This sequence joins TRBV27 and TRBJ2-3; 11 bases are shared with TRBD2. The CDR3 contains 14 residues. V lost 5 bases, J lost 5 bases, and 3 bases stayed unmatched. Germline V CDR1 and CDR2: MNHEY, SMNVEV (reference sequence).

This clonotype showed up just a few times. The chain combines TRBV6-5 with TRBJ2-7; TRBD2 agrees at 9 bases. In germline, CDR1 is MNHEY, CDR2 SVGAGI. The CDR3 covers 14 residues. J was trimmed by 0 bases and V by 4 bases; bases with no gene match: 1. The CDR3 sequence: CASSSTSGSYEQYF. The CDR3 DNA reads as TGTGCCAGCAGTTCGACTAGCGGCTCCTACGAGCAGTACTTC.

This sequence joins TRBV12-3 or TRBV12-4 and TRBJ1-1; 10 bases agree with TRBD1. The CDR3 contains 14 residues. J lost 5 bases, V lost 5 bases, and 5 bases had no gene match. CDR3 amino acids: CASSSDRGPTEAFF. CDR3 DNA sequence: TGTGCCAGCAGTAGTGACAGGGGGCCGACTGAAGCTTTCTTT.

The V and J genes are TRBV20-1 and TRBJ1-1; D unclear. The CDR3 consists of 13 residues. Germline values: CDR1 DFQATT, CDR2 SNEGSKA (reference sequence). The germline V and J ends were trimmed by 3 bases and 3 bases, with 11 bases remaining between them. CDR3 region: CSASPTAYTEAFF. Written as DNA, the CDR3 is TGCAGTGCTAGTCCGACGGCCTACACTGAAGCTTTCTTT.

Of note for this clonotype: Mismatch with germline at one junction end may stem from a read error. The chain has TRBV5-1 and TRBJ2-7, with 9 bases fitting TRBD2. CDR1 SGHRS and CDR2 YFSETQ come from the germline V gene. The CDR3 spans 14 residues. CDR3 sequence: CASSQELAGAEQYF. The DNA for the CDR3 is TGTGCCAGCAGCCAAGAGTTAGCGGGAGCCGAGCAGTACTTC.

CDR3 nucleotide sequence: TGTGCCAGCAGTAAAACACCCGGACGGGAGACCCAGTACTTC. Its translation is CASSKTPGRETQYF. This rearrangement joins TRBV6-5 to TRBJ2-5; D call uncertain. CDR3 length equals 14 residues. CDR1 is MNHEY, CDR2 SVGAGI, per germline. Trimming took off 5 bases at V and 5 bases at J, with 15 bases between the two ends.

This sequence joins TRBV6-2 or TRBV6-3 and TRBJ2-5; D could derive from TRBD1 or TRBD2 (5 bases each). CDR1 is MNHEY, CDR2 SVGEGT, per germline. The CDR3 totals 16 residues. V was clipped by 0 bases and J by 5 bases, with 16 bases between them. CDR3 sequence (DNA): TGTGCCAGCAGTTACTCGATCGGGGCGTCCTCGGAGACCCAGTACTTC. It yields the protein CASSYSIGASSETQYF.

The chain has TRBV11-2 and TRBJ2-7; D unresolved. The CDR3 contains 13 residues. Deletions cut 6 bases from V and 3 bases from J, with 12 bases between. Germline CDR1 and CDR2: SGHAT and FQNNGV. The CDR3 loop is CASRNGRYYEQYF. In DNA, the CDR3 is TGTGCCAGCAGGAACGGACGGTACTACGAGCAGTACTTC.

The gene calls are TRBV5-1 and TRBJ2-5, with D possibly matching TRBD1 (6 bases). The length of the CDR3 is 15 residues. The germline V gene has CDR1 SGHRS and CDR2 YFSETQ. Between the trimmed V and J ends, which lost 4 bases and 2 bases, there was a span of 15 bases. The CDR3 loop reads CASSQQQGGQETQYF. The DNA for the CDR3 is TGCGCCAGCAGCCAGCAACAGGGTGGGCAAGAGACCCAGTACTTC. The variable domain in full, completed from reference TRBV5-1 and TRBJ2-5, reads KAGVTQTPRYLIKTRGQQVTLSCSPISGHRSVSWYQQTPGQGLQFLFEYFSETQRNKGNFPGRFSGRQFSNSRSEMNVSTLELGDSALYLCASSQQQGGQETQYFGPGTRLLVL.

The J gene is TRBJ1-1, the V gene TRBV7-9, with D unresolved. The germline V and J ends were trimmed by 5 bases and 1 base, with 11 bases remaining between them. This CDR3 comprises 14 residues. Germline V gene sequence: CDR1 SEHNR, CDR2 FQNEAQ (reference sequence). CDR3 coding DNA: TGTGCCAGCAGCATAACAATACAGAACACTGAAGCTTTCTTT. This translates into CASSITIQNTEAFF. Full variable domain (missing parts from reference TRBV7-9 and TRBJ1-1): DTGVSQNPRHKITKRGQNVTFRCDPISEHNRLYWYRQTLGQGPEFLTYFQNEAQLEKSRLLSDRFSAERPKGSFSTLEIQRTEQGDSAMYLCASSITIQNTEAFFGQGTRLTVV.

The chain has TRBV6-5 and TRBJ2-3, with D possibly matching TRBD2 (6 bases). Germline CDR1 is MNHEY and CDR2 is SVGAGI. V gave up 2 bases and J gave up 1 base, with 7 bases separating them. There are 14 residues in the CDR3. The CDR3 DNA sequence: TGTGCCAGCAGTTACCGCGGGGGCACAGATACGCAGTATTTT. This gives the protein CASSYRGGTDTQYF.

The J gene is TRBJ2-3, the V gene TRBV11-2; TRBD1 agrees at 8 bases. There are 16 residues in the CDR3. The trim removed 5 bases at V and 1 base at J, leaving 8 bases unmatched. CDR1 SGHAT and CDR2 FQNNGV come from the germline V gene. DNA for the CDR3: TGTGCCAGCAGCGCAGGGGGCGGGGCAGGCACAGATACGCAGTATTTT. It yields the protein CASSAGGGAGTDTQYF.